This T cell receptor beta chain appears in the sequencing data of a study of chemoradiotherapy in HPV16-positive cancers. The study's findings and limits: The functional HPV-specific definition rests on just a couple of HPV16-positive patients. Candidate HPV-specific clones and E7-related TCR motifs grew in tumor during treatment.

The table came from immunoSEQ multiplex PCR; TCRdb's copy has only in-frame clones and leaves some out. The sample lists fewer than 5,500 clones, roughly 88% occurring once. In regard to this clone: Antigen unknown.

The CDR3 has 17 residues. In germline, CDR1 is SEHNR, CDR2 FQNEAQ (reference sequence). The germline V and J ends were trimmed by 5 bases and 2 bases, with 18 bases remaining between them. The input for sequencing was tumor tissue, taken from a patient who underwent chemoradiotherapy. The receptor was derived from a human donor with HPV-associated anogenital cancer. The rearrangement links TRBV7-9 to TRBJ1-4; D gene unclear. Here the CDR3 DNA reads TGTGCCAGCAGCGGGCGGGTGTGGTCGGCGACTAATGAAAAACTGTTTTTT. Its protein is CASSGRVWSATNEKLFF.